This is a list of T cell receptor beta chains from one sample in a study of cytomegalovirus exposure and HLA in healthy donors. Repertoires were generated with immunoSEQ multiplex PCR, while TCRdb's copy carries only in-frame clones and drops some. The table includes around 90,000 clones, 86% detected once. The sequenced sample was PBMCs. The receptors come from a man aged 25-45 years in good health and CMV-seropositive. CDR3s include the opening cysteine and the closing phenylalanine or tryptophan. The D gene is left open where the match is weak. Not every row has a clone size; where given, it reads once, few, many or a size class.

>TRBJ2-7|few|TRBD1|TRBV5-1
CASSWGTGGGSEQYF
TGCGCCAGCAGCTGGGGGACAGGGGGAGGCAGCGAGCAGTACTTC
>TRBJ1-4|.|.|TRBV7-9
CASSLAGVGAMKLFF
TGTGCCAGCAGCTTAGCAGGGGTTGGGGCTATGAAACTGTTTTTT
>TRBJ2-7|.|.|TRBV6-1
CASWQISYEQYF
TGTGCCAGCTGGCAGATCTCCTACGAGCAGTACTTC
>TRBJ2-2|.|.|TRBV13
CASSFLDRDTGELFF
TGTGCCAGCAGCTTTTTGGACAGAGACACCGGGGAGCTGTTTTTT
>TRBJ2-7|.|TRBD1|TRBV27
CASSLYRQGAFYEQYF
TGTGCCAGCAGTTTATACCGACAGGGGGCGTTTTACGAGCAGTACTTC
>TRBJ2-2|once|TRBD2|TRBV5-1
CASSLAGTSGRINTGELFF
TGCGCCAGCAGCTTAGCTGGGACTAGCGGGAGGATTAACACCGGGGAGCTGTTTTTT
>TRBJ2-7|.|TRBD2|TRBV2
CASWGGTSGLAYEQYF
TGTGCCAGCTGGGGGGGGACTAGCGGGCTCGCCTACGAGCAGTACTTC
>TRBJ2-7|.|.|TRBV28
CASTTGNYEQYF
TGTGCCAGCACCACAGGGAACTACGAGCAGTACTTC
>TRBJ2-1|.|TRBD2|TRBV27
CASSSLAGGEFF
TGTGCCAGCAGTTCCCTAGCGGGTGGGGAGTTCTTC
>TRBJ1-2|.|.|TRBV5-1
CASSLDRYGYTF
TGCGCCAGCAGCTTGGACAGATATGGCTACACCTTC
>TRBJ1-2|.|.|TRBV7-2
CASRDRTAPYGYTF
TGTGCCAGCAGAGACAGGACAGCCCCGTATGGCTACACCTTC
>TRBJ2-1|.|TRBD2|TRBV18
CASSPINPSGRADEQFF
TGTGCCAGCTCACCGATTAACCCTAGCGGGAGGGCGGATGAGCAGTTCTTC
>TRBJ1-1|.|TRBD1|TRBV19
CASWFRTGGNTEAFF
TGTGCCAGCTGGTTCCGGACAGGGGGGAACACTGAAGCTTTCTTT
>TRBJ1-5|few|.|TRBV6-1
CASSGGVHYFSNQPQHF
TGTGCCAGCAGTGGGGGGGTACATTATTTTAGCAATCAGCCCCAGCATTTT
>TRBJ1-1|few|TRBD1|TRBV15
CATSRVRTGTLNTEAFF
TGTGCCACCAGCAGAGTTCGGACAGGGACGTTGAACACTGAAGCTTTCTTT
>TRBJ2-2|.|.|TRBV28
CASSALTLPGELFF
TGTGCCAGCAGTGCCCTGACTCTCCCCGGGGAGCTGTTTTTT
>TRBJ1-3|.|TRBD1|TRBV9
CASSFTTGLGNTIYF
TGTGCCAGCAGCTTCACGACAGGGCTCGGAAACACCATATATTTT
>TRBJ1-2|.|TRBD1|TRBV5-1
CASGPGTVINYYGYTF
TGCGCCAGCGGACCCGGGACAGTCATAAACTACTATGGCTACACCTTC
>TRBJ1-3|.|TRBD1|TRBV7-8
CASRPRAGTGYHSGNTIYF
TGTGCCAGCAGGCCGCGTGCCGGGACAGGATACCACTCTGGAAACACCATATATTTT
>TRBJ2-3|.|.|TRBV11-2
CASSSASASPTDTQYF
TGTGCCAGCAGCTCCGCTAGCGCATCGCCCACCGATACGCAGTATTTT
>TRBJ2-1|.|.|TRBV10-3
CAISDPATYNEQFF
TGTGCCATCAGTGACCCTGCTACCTACAATGAGCAGTTCTTC
>TRBJ1-3|.|TRBD1|TRBV9
CASSVQGDSRSGNTIYF
TGTGCCAGCAGCGTTCAAGGGGACAGCCGCTCTGGAAACACCATATATTTT
>TRBJ2-3|.|.|TRBV11-2
CASSSPPRRAKADTQYF
TGTGCCAGCAGCTCCCCTCCCCGGCGGGCCAAGGCGGATACGCAGTATTTT
>TRBJ1-2|.|.|TRBV9
CASSVDQGIYGYTF
TGTGCCAGCAGCGTAGATCAGGGGATCTATGGCTACACCTTC
>TRBJ2-7|.|TRBD1|TRBV27
CASSLFGLRDRGSYEQYF
TGTGCCAGCAGTTTATTTGGACTCCGGGACAGGGGTTCCTACGAGCAGTACTTC
>TRBJ2-3|.|TRBD2|TRBV15
CATSIQREAADTQYF
TGTGCCACCAGCATACAGCGGGAGGCGGCAGATACGCAGTATTTT
>TRBJ1-2|.|.|TRBV27
CASTSPGYGYTF
TGTGCCAGCACCTCACCCGGGTATGGCTACACCTTC
>TRBJ2-1|.|.|TRBV6-5
CAAGLPLGAVF
TGTGCCGCCGGGCTGCCCTTAGGGGCGGTCTTC
>TRBJ2-7|.|TRBD1|TRBV28
CASSSPRTGGDEQYF
TGTGCCAGCAGTTCACCCCGGACAGGGGGGGATGAGCAGTACTTC
>TRBJ2-2|few|TRBD2|TRBV15
CATSARLGGTGELFF
TGTGCCACCAGCGCCCGGTTGGGGGGGACCGGGGAGCTGTTTTTT
>TRBJ2-2|.|TRBD2|TRBV18
CASSPFGGSVTGELFF
TGTGCCAGCTCACCCTTTGGCGGGAGTGTCACCGGGGAGCTGTTTTTT
>TRBJ2-1|few|TRBD1|TRBV4-2
CASSRRDRGQNEQFF
TGTGCCAGCAGCCGCCGGGACAGGGGACAAAATGAGCAGTTCTTC
>TRBJ2-1|.|.|TRBV5-1
CASSLAGGPSYNEQFF
TGCGCCAGCAGCTTGGCGGGCGGGCCCTCGTACAATGAGCAGTTCTTC
>TRBJ1-5|.|.|TRBV28
CASSTGGLGNQPQHF
TGTGCCAGCAGCACTGGAGGGCTAGGGAATCAGCCCCAGCATTTT
>TRBJ1-1|.|.|TRBV6-5
CASSNRVDTEAFF
TGTGCCAGCTCAAACAGGGTGGACACTGAAGCTTTCTTT
>TRBJ1-1|.|.|TRBV6-1
CASSVSQEGWAEAFF
TGTGCCAGCAGCGTCTCACAGGAGGGATGGGCTGAAGCTTTCTTT
>TRBJ2-1|.|.|TRBV5-1
CASSLGSHLYNEQFF
TGCGCCAGCAGCTTGGGTAGCCACTTATACAATGAGCAGTTCTTC
>TRBJ1-5|once|TRBD1|TRBV10-3
CATSRQGQGTRNQPQHF
TGTGCCACTTCGAGACAGGGGCAGGGGACACGCAATCAGCCCCAGCATTTT
>TRBJ2-1|.|TRBD2|TRBV11-3
CASSPTRGGYNEQFF
TGTGCCAGCAGCCCAACCCGGGGGGGTTACAATGAGCAGTTCTTC
>TRBJ2-7|once|.|TRBV11-2
CASSSEGNEQYF
TGTGCCAGCAGCTCGGAGGGCAACGAGCAGTACTTC
>TRBJ2-3|.|.|TRBV11-2
CASSLVGGLGGTDTQYF
TGTGCCAGCAGCTTAGTAGGCGGCCTAGGGGGCACAGATACGCAGTATTTT
>TRBJ2-7|.|TRBD2|TRBV7-2
CASSFGTSGSGFYEQYF
TGTGCCAGCAGCTTCGGGACTAGCGGGAGTGGGTTCTACGAGCAGTACTTC
>TRBJ2-1|.|TRBD2|TRBV7-6
CASSLSLAGEGNEQFF
TGTGCCAGCAGCTTATCCCTAGCGGGAGAAGGTAATGAGCAGTTCTTC
>TRBJ1-1|.|.|TRBV27
CASSLGRVNTEAFF
TGTGCCAGCAGTTTGGGCAGGGTGAACACTGAAGCTTTCTTT
>TRBJ2-7|.|TRBD2|TRBV5-1
CASSKSGGTYEQYF
TGCGCCAGCAGCAAGAGCGGGGGAACCTACGAGCAGTACTTC
>TRBJ2-7|.|.|TRBV5-4
CASSLTGGAFSF
TGTGCCAGCAGCCTGACGGGTGGGGCTTTCAGCTTC
>TRBJ2-1|.|.|TRBV7-9
CASSQRAIGNEQFF
TGTGCCAGCAGCCAACGTGCGATCGGCAATGAGCAGTTCTTC
>TRBJ1-3|.|TRBD1|TRBV7-9
CASSPVRGGGNTIYF
TGTGCCAGCAGCCCCGTAAGAGGGGGCGGAAACACCATATATTTT
>TRBJ1-2|.|TRBD1|TRBV5-1
CASSPYRGQGYTF
TGCGCCAGCAGCCCTTACAGGGGGCAGGGCTACACCTTC
>TRBJ2-3|.|.|TRBV9
CASSEQGNTQYF
TGTGCCAGCAGCGAACAGGGTAATACGCAGTATTTT
>TRBJ2-5|.|TRBD2|TRBV5-1
CASTSGNPPLETQYF
TGCGCCAGCACTAGCGGGAACCCTCCCCTAGAGACCCAGTACTTC